The entry below gives a single TCR beta chain sequence along with its context. Other nucleotide sequences from this sample produce the same CDR3. This sample was included in a study of shared clonotypes between healthy human individuals. In the study overall: The cohort had a couple of women and a few men, ages 18 to 49. Each donor contributed plates that comprised three CD4 naive, three CD4 memory, two CD8 naive and one CD8 memory.

It was across several immunoSEQ plates that each subset's genomic DNA was evenly split. Sequencing used immunoSEQ multiplex PCR; TCRdb keeps in-frame clones, though not all of them. The table records nearly 2 million clones, roughly 94% of them present only once. Per the germline V gene, CDR1 is SGHRS and CDR2 is YFSETQ. This CDR3 is 11 amino acids long. V was cut by 4 bases and J by 5 bases, with 3 bases left in between. It was CD45RO-negative cells, positively selected for CCR7, that made up naive CD8 cells, with terminally differentiated effector memory CD45RA+ cells excluded. The specimen was naive CD8+ T cells sorted from blood. The TCR was taken from a man aged 18 to 30 in good health. The V call is TRBV5-1, the J call TRBJ1-4, with no clear D. Here the CDR3 DNA reads TGCGCCAGCAGCCTCAATGAAAAACTGTTTTTT. Translation gives CASSLNEKLFF.